The entry below describes one T cell receptor beta chain. Its specificity is unknown. The data were obtained in a study of beta chain features in type 1 diabetes. The CDR3 has 14 residues. V was clipped by 1 base and J by 5 bases, with 11 bases between them. CDR1 and CDR2 from the germline V gene are SGHTA and FQGNSA. Of the isolated RNA, all was reverse transcribed, and so the sequenced material was expressed TCRB transcripts. The repertoire was sequenced with immunoSEQ multiplex PCR; TCRdb's copy has only in-frame clones and lacks some. Here the sample spans approximately 470,000 clones, over 25% being singletons. Study results and limitations: The study found that naive, central memory and Treg TCRB repertoires appeared more similar in patients than in healthy donors. For patients and controls alike, PCR might favor shorter templates to the same degree. These data did not resolve whether HLA type affects TCRB rearrangement.

The chain uses TRBV7-2 and TRBJ2-5, with unresolved D. The material sequenced was naive CD4+ T cells from blood. The receptor comes from a man between 18 and 29 years old in good health. For the CDR3, the DNA is TGTGCCAGCAGCTTAGGGCGCTCCGGGGAGACCCAGTACTTC. This translates into CASSLGRSGETQYF.